This TCR beta chain comes out of a study of ipilimumab plus nivolumab after autologous stem cell transplantation. The CDR3 consists of 13 residues. The germline CDR1 and CDR2 sequences are MDHEN and SYDVKM. V lost 6 bases to trimming and J lost 4 bases; unmatched junction nucleotides: 5. Profiled with immunoSEQ multiplex PCR; TCRdb holds only in-frame clones, not every one. Of tens of thousands of clones listed, nearly 95% are singletons. The chain employs TRBV28 and TRBJ1-2; 7 bases are shared with TRBD1. The sample was PBMCs, taken in a trial of ipilimumab plus nivolumab as post-transplant consolidation. This clonotype was obtained from a male donor with multiple myeloma. CDR3 protein: CASSTRGAYGYTF. The CDR3 nucleotides are TGTGCCAGCAGCACCAGGGGGGCCTATGGCTACACCTTC.